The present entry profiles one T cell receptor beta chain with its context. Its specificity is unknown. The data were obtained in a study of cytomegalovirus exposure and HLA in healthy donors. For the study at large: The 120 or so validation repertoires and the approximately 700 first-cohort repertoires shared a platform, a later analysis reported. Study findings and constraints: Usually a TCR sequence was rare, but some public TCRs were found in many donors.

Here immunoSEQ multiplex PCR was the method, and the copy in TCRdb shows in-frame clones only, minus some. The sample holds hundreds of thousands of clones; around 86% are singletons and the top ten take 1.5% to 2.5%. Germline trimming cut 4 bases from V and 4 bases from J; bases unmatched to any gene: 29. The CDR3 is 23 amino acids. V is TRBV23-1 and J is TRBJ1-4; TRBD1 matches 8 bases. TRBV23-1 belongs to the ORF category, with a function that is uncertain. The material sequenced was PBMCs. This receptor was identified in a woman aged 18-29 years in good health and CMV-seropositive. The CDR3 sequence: CASSLNDRGLFGRPPSLNEKLFF. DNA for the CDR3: TGCGCCAGCAGTCTAAACGACAGGGGATTATTTGGACGTCCTCCCTCCCTTAATGAAAAACTGTTTTTT.